Described below is a single T cell receptor beta chain sequence and its context. The antigen is undetermined. The CDR3 has 13 residues. Trimming cost V 0 bases and J 7 bases, with 13 bases left between them. Germline lookup yields CDR1 SQVTM and CDR2 ANQGSEA. A second PCR of 7 to 11 cycles used a sample-barcoded 5' primer and a J-beta primer mix. TCRdb passed the 5' RACE reads through MiXCR, listing each CDR3 protein once. Altogether hundreds of thousands of distinct CDR3 sequences are present, around 45% being singletons, with the ten largest covering about a sixth. This record belongs to a study of blood T cells in healthy people across ages. Study overall: Capture by template switching was about one barcoded beta molecule per two T cells.

General study points: A strong correlation between TCR beta diversity and naive T cell percentage was seen.

Every donor provided 7.5 to 10 milliliters of peripheral blood. This sequence originates from a man aged 80 or over in good health. The sample was blood. This chain joins TRBV29-1 and TRBJ2-7; no firm D call. The CDR3 DNA is TGCAGCGTTGAAGATCCTCGCTCCTGGGAGCAGTACTTC. Protein: CSVEDPRSWEQYF.